This section outlines one T cell receptor (beta chain) sequence together with its context. The antigen remains undetermined. CD45RO-negative CD8 cells positively selected for CCR7 made up the naive population, which excluded terminally differentiated effector memory CD45RA+ cells. The study drew its donors from healthy HIV-negative adults without recent acute infections or vaccinations. The data originate from a study of shared clonotypes between healthy human individuals. About the study: For every donor, three CD4 naive, three CD4 memory, two CD8 naive and one CD8 memory plates were used. Broader study findings: The sole specimen, blood, was sampled, and tissue repertoires likely differ. Genetic and exposure-history diversity was limited by the small donor number.

CDR3 size: 16 residues. CDR1 is LGHNA and CDR2 is YSLEER in the germline V gene. V lost 1 base and J lost 2; bases outside the gene matches: 7. The repertoire was sequenced with immunoSEQ multiplex PCR; TCRdb's copy has only in-frame clones and lacks some. In the table there are 1.5 million to 2.5 million clones, approximately 94% of which are singletons. V gene TRBV4-3 combines with J gene TRBJ2-7, with 8 bases lining up with TRBD1. Sequencing was carried out using naive CD8+ T cells sorted from blood. The source is a man younger than 30 in good health. For the CDR3, the DNA is TGCGCCAGCAGCCAAGTTTTGCAGGGGGCCCCCTACGAGCAGTACTTC. It encodes CASSQVLQGAPYEQYF.